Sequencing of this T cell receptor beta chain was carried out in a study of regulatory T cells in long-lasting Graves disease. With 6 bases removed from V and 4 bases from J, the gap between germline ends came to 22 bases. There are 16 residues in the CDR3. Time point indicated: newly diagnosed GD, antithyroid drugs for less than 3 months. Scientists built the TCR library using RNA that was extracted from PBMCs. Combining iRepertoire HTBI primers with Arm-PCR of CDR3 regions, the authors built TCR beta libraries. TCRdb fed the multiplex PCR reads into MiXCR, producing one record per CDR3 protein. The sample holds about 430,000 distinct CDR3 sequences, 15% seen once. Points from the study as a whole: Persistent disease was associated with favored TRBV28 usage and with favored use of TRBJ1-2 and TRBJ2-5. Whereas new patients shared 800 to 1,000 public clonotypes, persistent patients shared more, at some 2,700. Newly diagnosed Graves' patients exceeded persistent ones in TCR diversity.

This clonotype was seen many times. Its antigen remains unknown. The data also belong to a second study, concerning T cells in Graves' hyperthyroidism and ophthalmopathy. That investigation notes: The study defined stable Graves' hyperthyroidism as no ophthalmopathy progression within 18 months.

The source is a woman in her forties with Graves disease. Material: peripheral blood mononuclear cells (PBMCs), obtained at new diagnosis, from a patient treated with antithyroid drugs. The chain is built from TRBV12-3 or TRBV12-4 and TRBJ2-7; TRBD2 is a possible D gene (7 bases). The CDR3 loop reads CASRASVGGRGYEQYF. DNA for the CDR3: TGTGCCAGCAGAGCCTCTGTAGGTGGGAGGGGGTACGAGCAGTACTTC.